This paragraph reports one T cell receptor beta chain. Its antigen remains undetermined. No much larger clone exists at a distance of one base, and base qualities are not known. The sample's time point, from its label and the paper: baseline before first vaccination. Samples from vaccinated people were obtained from the UK trials COV001 and COV002, which included a single-blind randomized controlled phase 2/3 trial of AZD1222 (ChAdOx1 nCoV-19) in healthy adults. Trial participant PBMC samples were collected at day 0 and day 28 after the second dose for TCRbeta chain sequencing. The CDR3 regions of human TCRbeta chains were analyzed by immunosequencing. In the authors' own workflow: Repertoire TCRs were matched against a reference library of SARS-CoV-2-specific TCRs generated with the MIRA antigen-specificity platform. Breadth was defined as the fraction of unique TCRs that were SARS-CoV-2-associated. Depth was defined as the fraction of total T cells that were SARS-CoV-2-associated. Using the MIRA data, every spike-specific TCR was mapped to the spike region that the TCR reacted to and assigned to either a CD4 or a CD8 class. Log10-transformed breadth and depth values were compared by one-way ANOVA with Sidak's multiple comparisons tests. In TCRdb, the immuneACCESS table is reduced to in-frame sequences with V and J assigned. These tables do not hold every clone; where another copy was compared, an unresolved V gene accounts for under half, and the others remain unexplained. From that table come the V and J calls and clone size; the DNA was used to work out D and trimming. This sample has 130,000 or so clones in its table, and roughly 89% of those were observed once. Almost 5.5% of the sample lies in the top ten.

This specimen comes from a study of T cell responses to AZD1222 COVID-19 vaccine listed by TCRdb under 2021. Context from the whole study: AZD1222 recipients given second doses at about 4 weeks or at about 12 weeks were pooled, since spike-specific TCR depth and breadth were not found to differ between the two schedules. TCR sequencing covered roughly 230 trial participants: about 210 given two doses of AZD1222 and 26 given two doses of MenACWY control vaccine. Trial participants were enrolled into age subgroups of 18-55, 56-69 and 70-plus years, which contained 148, 28 and 57 TCR-sequenced participants, respectively.

Overall study results and their limits: A significant rise in spike-specific TCR breadth and depth was observed after two AZD1222 doses relative to day 0 and relative to MenACWY recipients. The 56-69-year group was small, and its depth increase did not reach significance, likely because of low power. Because no day 14 peak-response samples were available, the repertoires could be characterized only after the peak T cell response. Nearly half of unique spike-specific TCRs reportedly recognized epitopes outside regions mutated in the B.1.351 and B.1.1.7 variants. The whole spike protein was spanned by vaccine-associated CD4 TCRs, and dominant responses were seen in regions 160-218 and 743-854. Participants were mostly white British, with more females than males. The authors suggested clonal diversity may have been underestimated. Only 5 to 7 AZD1222 recipients were SARS-CoV-2 seropositive at baseline, limiting conclusions about previously exposed vaccinees.

Including the terminal cysteine and phenylalanine, the CDR3 comprises 20 residues. Only the CDR3 DNA stays, 60 bases, in frame from base 1. This sample comprised peripheral blood, obtained on day 0 of AZD1222 vaccination. This clonotype was sampled from an adult in good health. Here the chain combines TRBV21-1 and TRBJ1-6; the table's D call TRBD1 went unverified against the DNA. TRBV21-1 is a listed pseudogene. The CDR3: CASSALFVSGGAELHSPLHF. The bases read TGTGCCAGCAGCGCACTCTTCGTGTCTGGGGGCGCGGAGCTGCATTCACCCCTCCACTTT.